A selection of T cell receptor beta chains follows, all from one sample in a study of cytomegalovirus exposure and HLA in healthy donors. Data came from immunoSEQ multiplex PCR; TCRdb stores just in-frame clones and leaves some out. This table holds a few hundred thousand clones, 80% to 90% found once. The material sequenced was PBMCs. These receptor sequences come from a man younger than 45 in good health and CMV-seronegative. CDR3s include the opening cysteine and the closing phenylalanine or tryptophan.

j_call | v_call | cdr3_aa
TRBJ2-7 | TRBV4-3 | CASSQDFTGSPYEQYF
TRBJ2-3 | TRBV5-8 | CASSLYGGGDTQYF
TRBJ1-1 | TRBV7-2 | CASSLERNTEAFF
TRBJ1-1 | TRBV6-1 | CASSRTGNTEAFF
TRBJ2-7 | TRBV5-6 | CASSHGTAYEQYF
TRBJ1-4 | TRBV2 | CASSSTGGRNEKLFF
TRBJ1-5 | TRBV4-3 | CASSQRGGQPQHF
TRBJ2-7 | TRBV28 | CASSLSGGGGIYEQYF
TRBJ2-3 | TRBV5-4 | CASSSPSGAVGDTQYF
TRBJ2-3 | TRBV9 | CASSVDAGGTDTQYF
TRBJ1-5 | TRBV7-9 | CASSHGDTQPQHF
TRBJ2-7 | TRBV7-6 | CASSPLGGRAEQYF
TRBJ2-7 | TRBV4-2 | CASSQALAGGSSYEQYF
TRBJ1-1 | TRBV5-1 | CASRRSQSNTEAFF
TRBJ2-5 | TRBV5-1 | CASSSGQGPWETQYF
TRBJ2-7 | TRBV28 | CASRAHRSYEQYF
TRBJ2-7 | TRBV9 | CASSLGQGTLEQYF
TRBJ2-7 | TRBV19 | CASSLQGASYEQYF
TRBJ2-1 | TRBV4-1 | CASSQGLDRINEQFF
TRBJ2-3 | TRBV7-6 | CASRVTGGTDTQYF
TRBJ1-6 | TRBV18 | CASSPKEGTPLHF
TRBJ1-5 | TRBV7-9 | CASSLGQGEVQPQHF
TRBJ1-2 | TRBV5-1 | CASADRPTNYGYTF
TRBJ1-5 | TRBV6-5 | CASSLHSGRGQPQHF
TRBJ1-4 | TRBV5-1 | CASSFQGHNEKLFF
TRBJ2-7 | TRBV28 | CASSYSLLTYEQYF
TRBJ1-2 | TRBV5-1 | CASSPAPGNNYGYTF
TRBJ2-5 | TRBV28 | CASSFALGQARPEETQYF
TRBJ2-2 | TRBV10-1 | CASSESWSGTGELFF
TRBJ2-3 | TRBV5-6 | CASSLIKGASIDTQYF
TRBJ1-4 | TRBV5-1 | CASSLGVGEKLFF
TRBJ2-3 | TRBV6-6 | CASSYLTGPNTQYF
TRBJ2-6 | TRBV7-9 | CASRMTRTGAGSGANVLTF
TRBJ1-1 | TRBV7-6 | CASSLRGSTEAFF
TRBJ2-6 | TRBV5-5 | CASSTQDRALSGASVLTF
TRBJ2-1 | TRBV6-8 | CASSHSRGAGSSYNEQFF
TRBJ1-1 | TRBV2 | CASRDRTAIRHTEAFF
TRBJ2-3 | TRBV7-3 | CASSLWGDGGTDTQYF
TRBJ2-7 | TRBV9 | CASSVADTYSYEQYF
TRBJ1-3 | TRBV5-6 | CASNLAGGGTGNTIYF
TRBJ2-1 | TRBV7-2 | CAESTVSYNEQFF
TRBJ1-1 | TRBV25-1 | CASSVQNTEAFF